Listed below are T cell receptor beta chains from one sample, sequenced in a study of cytomegalovirus exposure and HLA in healthy donors. Profiled with immunoSEQ multiplex PCR; TCRdb holds only in-frame clones, not every one. The sample shows around 100,000 clones, approximately 81% of them seen only once. Sequences were obtained from PBMCs. These receptor sequences come from a woman in her 70s in good health and CMV-seropositive. Both conserved end residues are part of each CDR3. Each record gives: CDR3 protein, CDR3 DNA, J gene, clone size, D gene, V gene, CDR3 length. The D gene is left open where the match is weak. For some rows the clone size is stated as once, few or many, or as a class when expanded; others skip it.

CDR3: CASSIDRGYGYTF; DNA: TGTGCCAGCAGCATCGACAGGGGCTATGGCTACACCTTC; J: TRBJ1-2; size: NA; D: TRBD1; V: TRBV7-9; length: 13
CDR3: CASSFSYEQYF; DNA: TGTGCCAGCAGCTTCTCGTACGAGCAGTACTTC; J: TRBJ2-7; size: NA; D: NA; V: TRBV11-2; length: 11
CDR3: CASSTGWMTGTREETQYF; DNA: TGCGCCAGCAGCACCGGCTGGATGACCGGGACAAGGGAAGAGACCCAGTACTTC; J: TRBJ2-5; size: NA; D: NA; V: TRBV5-1; length: 18
CDR3: CANRRDRGSYNEQFF; DNA: TGTGCCAACCGCCGGGACAGGGGGAGCTACAATGAGCAGTTCTTC; J: TRBJ2-1; size: NA; D: TRBD1; V: TRBV10-3; length: 15
CDR3: CASNPSGSTNEKLFF; DNA: TGTGCCAGCAACCCAAGCGGCTCAACTAATGAAAAACTGTTTTTT; J: TRBJ1-4; size: NA; D: NA; V: TRBV7-2; length: 15
CDR3: CASSPETGSGSPLHF; DNA: TGTGCCAGCAGCCCCGAAACGGGAAGTGGATCACCCCTCCACTTT; J: TRBJ1-6; size: NA; D: NA; V: TRBV7-2; length: 15
CDR3: CSVATEETQYF; DNA: TGCAGCGTTGCTACCGAAGAGACCCAGTACTTC; J: TRBJ2-5; size: NA; D: NA; V: TRBV29-1; length: 11
CDR3: CASSQGGEQFF; DNA: TGCGCCAGCAGCCAGGGGGGGGAGCAGTTCTTC; J: TRBJ2-1; size: NA; D: TRBD2; V: TRBV4-3; length: 11
CDR3: CATLKYRNTGELFF; DNA: TGTGCCACGCTAAAGTACCGGAACACCGGGGAGCTGTTTTTT; J: TRBJ2-2; size: NA; D: NA; V: TRBV6-1; length: 14
CDR3: CASSLASGSIYEQYF; DNA: TGCGCCAGCAGCTTGGCTAGCGGGAGCATCTACGAGCAGTACTTC; J: TRBJ2-7; size: NA; D: TRBD2; V: TRBV5-1; length: 15
CDR3: CASAALGTAFNSNQPQHF; DNA: TGTGCTAGTGCCGCACTAGGGACAGCCTTTAATAGCAATCAGCCCCAGCATTTT; J: TRBJ1-5; size: NA; D: TRBD1; V: TRBV12-5; length: 18
CDR3: CASSYGQSRVYEQYF; DNA: TGTGCCAGTAGCTATGGGCAGTCTCGAGTGTACGAGCAGTACTTC; J: TRBJ2-7; size: NA; D: NA; V: TRBV19; length: 15
CDR3: CASSVLQGAETQYF; DNA: TGTGCCAGTAGTGTTTTACAGGGGGCTGAGACCCAGTACTTC; J: TRBJ2-5; size: NA; D: TRBD1; V: TRBV19; length: 14
CDR3: CASSWTENTEAFF; DNA: TGTGCCAGCAGTTGGACAGAGAACACTGAAGCTTTCTTT; J: TRBJ1-1; size: NA; D: NA; V: TRBV6-5; length: 13
CDR3: CASSPQGNQPQHF; DNA: TGCGCCAGCAGCCCCCAGGGCAATCAGCCCCAGCATTTT; J: TRBJ1-5; size: NA; D: NA; V: TRBV4-3; length: 13
CDR3: CASSGTNYNEQFF; DNA: TGTGCCAGCTCCGGGACTAACTACAATGAGCAGTTCTTC; J: TRBJ2-1; size: NA; D: TRBD2; V: TRBV6-5; length: 13
CDR3: CASSQGTGWDTEAFF; DNA: TGCGCCAGCAGCCAGGGGACAGGGTGGGACACTGAAGCTTTCTTT; J: TRBJ1-1; size: NA; D: TRBD1; V: TRBV5-1; length: 15
CDR3: CASSPPGQGGNQPQHF; DNA: TGTGCCAGCTCACCACCGGGACAGGGGGGGAATCAGCCCCAGCATTTT; J: TRBJ1-5; size: NA; D: TRBD1; V: TRBV18; length: 16
CDR3: CASSLAGLSNTGELFF; DNA: TGCGCCAGCAGCCTCGCAGGGCTCTCGAACACCGGGGAGCTGTTTTTT; J: TRBJ2-2; size: NA; D: NA; V: TRBV5-1; length: 16
CDR3: CASSISLQGAHETQYF; DNA: TGTGCCAGTAGTATCTCCTTACAGGGGGCGCATGAGACCCAGTACTTC; J: TRBJ2-5; size: NA; D: TRBD1; V: TRBV19; length: 16
CDR3: CASSPGGADEKLFF; DNA: TGTGCCAGCAGCCCAGGGGGCGCGGACGAAAAACTGTTTTTT; J: TRBJ1-4; size: NA; D: TRBD1; V: TRBV5-5; length: 14
CDR3: CSVVIGTSGITGELFF; DNA: TGCAGCGTCGTAATCGGGACTAGCGGGATAACCGGGGAGCTGTTTTTT; J: TRBJ2-2; size: NA; D: TRBD2; V: TRBV29-1; length: 16
CDR3: CASSPPGQGYNEQFF; DNA: TGTGCCAGCTCACCCCCCGGACAGGGATACAATGAGCAGTTCTTC; J: TRBJ2-1; size: NA; D: TRBD1; V: TRBV18; length: 15
CDR3: CASSTPTGPSYEQYF; DNA: TGTGCCAGCAGTACCCCGACAGGGCCTTCCTACGAGCAGTACTTC; J: TRBJ2-7; size: once; D: TRBD1; V: TRBV6-5; length: 15
CDR3: CASSQDIGEDRVRELFF; DNA: TGCGCCAGCAGCCAAGATATCGGCGAAGACCGGGTCAGGGAGCTGTTTTTT; J: TRBJ2-2; size: few; D: NA; V: TRBV4-1; length: 17
CDR3: CASSYSAGGQPQHF; DNA: TGTGCCAGCAGTTACTCGGCCGGAGGGCAGCCCCAGCATTTT; J: TRBJ1-5; size: NA; D: NA; V: TRBV6-7; length: 14
CDR3: CASSRTEREAFF; DNA: TGTGCCAGTAGCAGGACAGAGAGGGAAGCTTTCTTT; J: TRBJ1-1; size: NA; D: NA; V: TRBV19; length: 12
CDR3: CASRFRQGTIPYNEQFF; DNA: TGCGCCAGCAGATTTAGACAGGGTACCATACCCTACAATGAGCAGTTCTTC; J: TRBJ2-1; size: NA; D: TRBD1; V: TRBV5-1; length: 17
CDR3: CAISEFRQGESYNEQFF; DNA: TGTGCCATCAGTGAATTCCGACAGGGAGAGTCCTACAATGAGCAGTTCTTC; J: TRBJ2-1; size: NA; D: TRBD1; V: TRBV10-3; length: 17
CDR3: CSVGQNTDTQYF; DNA: TGCAGCGTTGGGCAGAACACAGATACGCAGTATTTT; J: TRBJ2-3; size: NA; D: NA; V: TRBV29-1; length: 12
CDR3: CASSISINLAGGVESPLHF; DNA: TGTGCCAGTAGTATTTCAATTAACTTGGCAGGGGGCGTTGAGTCACCCCTCCACTTT; J: TRBJ1-6; size: NA; D: TRBD1; V: TRBV19; length: 19
CDR3: CSVGRGVRRNTEAFF; DNA: TGCAGCGTTGGTCGGGGGGTTCGGAGGAACACTGAAGCTTTCTTT; J: TRBJ1-1; size: NA; D: NA; V: TRBV29-1; length: 15
CDR3: CASSYSGSSGANVLTF; DNA: TGTGCCAGCAGTTACTCGGGGAGCTCTGGGGCCAACGTCCTGACTTTC; J: TRBJ2-6; size: NA; D: NA; V: TRBV6-5; length: 16
CDR3: CASSPGASGNTIYF; DNA: TGTGCCAGCTCACCGGGGGCTTCTGGAAACACCATATATTTT; J: TRBJ1-3; size: NA; D: NA; V: TRBV18; length: 14
CDR3: CASSGRAGSNTGELFF; DNA: TGTGCCAGCAGCGGAAGGGCAGGGTCGAACACCGGGGAGCTGTTTTTT; J: TRBJ2-2; size: NA; D: NA; V: TRBV7-2; length: 16
CDR3: CATSRTGTRNYNEQFF; DNA: TGTGCCACCAGCAGAACCGGGACTAGGAACTACAATGAGCAGTTCTTC; J: TRBJ2-1; size: NA; D: TRBD2; V: TRBV15; length: 16
CDR3: CASSLDRTSPYNEQFF; DNA: TGTGCCAGCAGCTTAGATAGGACATCTCCCTACAATGAGCAGTTCTTC; J: TRBJ2-1; size: NA; D: NA; V: TRBV7-2; length: 16
CDR3: CASSHQQFSGNTIYF; DNA: TGCGCCAGCAGCCACCAACAGTTCTCTGGAAACACCATATATTTT; J: TRBJ1-3; size: NA; D: NA; V: TRBV4-1; length: 15
CDR3: CASSLENRATDTQYF; DNA: TGTGCCAGCAGCTTGGAGAACAGGGCCACAGATACGCAGTATTTT; J: TRBJ2-3; size: once; D: NA; V: TRBV5-4; length: 15
CDR3: CASSLGGGQNEKLFF; DNA: TGTGCCAGCAGCTTAGGAGGGGGACAAAATGAAAAACTGTTTTTT; J: TRBJ1-4; size: NA; D: NA; V: TRBV7-9; length: 15
CDR3: CASSQDLAVQETQYF; DNA: TGCGCCAGCAGCCAGGACCTAGCGGTCCAAGAGACCCAGTACTTC; J: TRBJ2-5; size: once; D: TRBD2; V: TRBV4-1; length: 15
CDR3: CASSEARGTDTQYF; DNA: TGCGCCAGCAGTGAGGCGAGAGGGACAGATACGCAGTATTTT; J: TRBJ2-3; size: once; D: NA; V: TRBV10-2; length: 14
CDR3: CASSDDRGYSYEQYF; DNA: TGTGCCAGCAGTGACGACAGGGGGTACTCCTACGAGCAGTACTTC; J: TRBJ2-7; size: NA; D: TRBD1; V: TRBV25-1; length: 15
CDR3: CASSIDRGGVSGYTF; DNA: TGTGCCAGCAGCATCGACAGGGGGGGGGTCAGTGGCTACACCTTC; J: TRBJ1-2; size: NA; D: TRBD1; V: TRBV5-4; length: 15
CDR3: CASSPKTRYTDTQYF; DNA: TGTGCCAGCAGCCCTAAGACAAGATACACAGATACGCAGTATTTT; J: TRBJ2-3; size: NA; D: NA; V: TRBV7-9; length: 15
CDR3: CASSPEGFGNNEQFF; DNA: TGTGCCAGCAGTCCGGAGGGATTTGGGAACAATGAGCAGTTCTTC; J: TRBJ2-1; size: NA; D: NA; V: TRBV28; length: 15
CDR3: CAWSAEYGYTF; DNA: TGTGCCTGGAGTGCAGAATATGGCTACACCTTC; J: TRBJ1-2; size: NA; D: NA; V: TRBV30; length: 11
CDR3: CASSSGLWETQYF; DNA: TGTGCCAGCAGCTCTGGACTGTGGGAGACCCAGTACTTC; J: TRBJ2-5; size: NA; D: NA; V: TRBV7-2; length: 13
CDR3: CSVDGRTNNEQFF; DNA: TGCAGCGTTGATGGTAGGACTAACAATGAGCAGTTCTTC; J: TRBJ2-1; size: once; D: NA; V: TRBV29-1; length: 13
CDR3: CASRPARYADTQYF; DNA: TGTGCCAGCAGGCCGGCGAGGTACGCAGATACGCAGTATTTT; J: TRBJ2-3; size: NA; D: NA; V: TRBV6-1; length: 14
CDR3: CASSFSGSQYF; DNA: TGTGCCAGCAGTTTCTCCGGGTCGCAGTATTTT; J: TRBJ2-3; size: NA; D: NA; V: TRBV27; length: 11
CDR3: CASSSLAGTSFNEQFF; DNA: TGTGCCAGCAGCTCCCTGGCCGGGACTAGTTTCAATGAGCAGTTCTTC; J: TRBJ2-1; size: NA; D: TRBD2; V: TRBV7-3; length: 16
CDR3: CASSYPGWYEQYF; DNA: TGTGCCAGCAGTTACCCAGGGTGGTACGAGCAGTACTTC; J: TRBJ2-7; size: few; D: NA; V: TRBV6-6; length: 13
CDR3: CASSLPGGRKETQYF; DNA: TGTGCCAGCAGCTTACCCGGCGGGAGAAAAGAGACCCAGTACTTC; J: TRBJ2-5; size: NA; D: TRBD2; V: TRBV7-2; length: 15
CDR3: CASSLAHPGTNEKLFF; DNA: TGTGCCAGCAGTTTAGCCCACCCGGGGACTAATGAAAAACTGTTTTTT; J: TRBJ1-4; size: NA; D: NA; V: TRBV27; length: 16
CDR3: CASSLDRGGETQYF; DNA: TGTGCCAGCAGCTTGGACAGGGGAGGTGAGACCCAGTACTTC; J: TRBJ2-5; size: NA; D: TRBD1; V: TRBV11-2; length: 14
CDR3: CAWIGGGSSYNEQFF; DNA: TGTGCCTGGATTGGTGGCGGGAGTTCCTACAATGAGCAGTTCTTC; J: TRBJ2-1; size: NA; D: TRBD2; V: TRBV30; length: 15